The rows below give T cell receptor beta chains drawn from one sample of a study of spatial heterogeneity in lung cancer. A single record per CDR3 protein comes from TCRdb applying MiXCR to the 5' RACE reads. The sample gives thousands of distinct CDR3 sequences, around 5.7% of which show up once; 20% to 30% is in the top ten. The starting material was lung tumor tissue, obtained at surgery. The receptors here all came from a male donor with early-stage non-small cell lung cancer. The CDR3 runs from the conserved cysteine through the conserved F or W. A D gene is named only where the DNA matches it firmly. Clone sizes are given selectively: once, few, many, or a class where the clone is expanded.

cdr3_length	v_call	d_call	clone_size	j_call	cdr3_nt	cdr3_aa
15	TRBV9	.	many	TRBJ2-3	TGTGCCAGCAGCGCCATTAGCGGTAGCACAGATACGCAGTATTTT	CASSAISGSTDTQYF
16	TRBV28	TRBD1	.	TRBJ1-2	TGTGCCAGCAGTCCCCAGGAGTTAGGGGGCTTGGATGGCTACACCTTC	CASSPQELGGLDGYTF
14	TRBV28	TRBD1	.	TRBJ1-1	TGTGCCAGCAGTGTGACAGGGTCCAACACTGAAGCTTTCTTT	CASSVTGSNTEAFF
15	TRBV29-1	TRBD1	many	TRBJ1-2	TGCAGCGCCGGACAGGGGGTTAAGAACAACTATGGCTACACCTTC	CSAGQGVKNNYGYTF
15	TRBV7-2	.	once	TRBJ1-1	TGTGCCAGCGGCTTACTGAGGACGGGGAACACTGAAGCTTTCTTT	CASGLLRTGNTEAFF
12	TRBV10-3	.	.	TRBJ2-3	TGTGCCAGCAGGGGGGTGGAAGATACGCAGTATTTT	CASRGVEDTQYF
19	TRBV4-2	TRBD1	many	TRBJ1-6	TGTGCCAGCAGCCAAGAGGGATGGACAGGGGGAGGACATAATTCACCCCTCCACTTT	CASSQEGWTGGGHNSPLHF
13	TRBV20-1	TRBD1	many	TRBJ2-3	TGCAGTGCTAGGACAGGGCCCACAGATACGCAGTATTTT	CSARTGPTDTQYF
16	TRBV30	TRBD2	many	TRBJ2-5	TGTGCCTGGAGTAGCGACGAGCGGGAGTTTAGAGTTGTCCAGTACTTC	CAWSSDEREFRVVQYF
14	TRBV6-5	.	many	TRBJ1-1	TGTGCCAGCAGTTACTCGATTGGTTCGCGGGGGGCTTTCTTT	CASSYSIGSRGAFF
15	TRBV28	.	many	TRBJ1-5	TGTGCCAGCAGTTTATATGGAATACACAATCAGCCCCAGCATTTT	CASSLYGIHNQPQHF
14	TRBV5-1	.	many	TRBJ2-2	TGCGCCAGCAGTCGTACACAGAACACCGGGGAGCTGTTTTTT	CASSRTQNTGELFF
13	TRBV11-2	.	medium-sized	TRBJ1-5	TGTGCCAGCAGCTTAGGGAAGGGTCAGCCCCAGCATTTT	CASSLGKGQPQHF
15	TRBV2	TRBD2	.	TRBJ2-4	TGTGCCAGCAGTGTAGAGCGGGGGCAGAAAAACATTCAGTACTTC	CASSVERGQKNIQYF
17	TRBV5-1	.	many	TRBJ2-7	TGCGCCAGCAGCTTGGAGGGGCTCGGCCCGAGCTCCTACGAGCAGTACTTC	CASSLEGLGPSSYEQYF
12	TRBV6-5	.	.	TRBJ2-7	TGTGCCAGCAGACCGCCAGGGAGAGAGCAGTACTTC	CASRPPGREQYF
13	TRBV7-8	.	.	TRBJ1-2	TGTGCCAGCAGCTTAGCATGGCAGAATGGCTACACCTTC	CASSLAWQNGYTF
20	TRBV5-1	TRBD2	many	TRBJ2-1	TGCGCCAGCTTTTCTTCCGGGACTAGCGGGAGGGCCAGCTCCTACAATGAGCAGTTCTTC	CASFSSGTSGRASSYNEQFF
14	TRBV5-1	.	few	TRBJ2-4	TGCGCCAGCAGCTTGGAGGGGCAGAGAGACATTCAGTACTTC	CASSLEGQRDIQYF
13	TRBV9	.	many	TRBJ2-5	TGTGCCAGCAGCGTAGCAAGCCCGGAGACCCAGTACTTC	CASSVASPETQYF
15	TRBV6-1	.	medium-sized	TRBJ1-1	TGTGCCAGCAGTGCAGTAGGGGGGGGTTACACTGAAGCTTTCTTT	CASSAVGGGYTEAFF
14	TRBV20-1	TRBD1	many	TRBJ1-2	TGCAGTGCTAGTCCGACAGGGGAGTCCTATGGCTACACCTTC	CSASPTGESYGYTF
15	TRBV4-1	.	many	TRBJ2-7	TGCGCCAGCAGCCAAGAATCCGGGGGTAAGGGCGAGCAGTACTTC	CASSQESGGKGEQYF
12	TRBV20-1	TRBD1	.	TRBJ2-5	TGCAGTGCTGGGACAGGGAGGGGGACCCAGTACTTC	CSAGTGRGTQYF
16	TRBV10-2	.	many	TRBJ1-2	TGCGCCAGCAGGGACACCTCCCTGTCCATTAACTATGGCTACACCTTC	CASRDTSLSINYGYTF
15	TRBV5-1	.	many	TRBJ1-5	TGCGCCAGCAGCTTGAGTGACAGGTCCAATCAGCCCCAGCATTTT	CASSLSDRSNQPQHF